The T cell receptor (beta chain) under discussion was sequenced for a study of graft-versus-host responses after intestinal transplantation. Overall study: Anti-thymocyte globulin was used for induction in all recipients, who then took tacrolimus and steroids for 3 to 4 years.

In the case of this clone: The antigen is not known.

Profiled with immunoSEQ multiplex PCR; TCRdb holds only in-frame clones, not every one. The sample lists under 130,000 clones; over 85% were seen once. With V trimmed by 5 bases and J by 0 bases, 15 bases remained unmatched. The CDR3 has 18 residues. CDR1 SGHDT and CDR2 YYEEEE come from the germline V gene. The sequencing here drew on unstimulated CD8+ T cells sorted from spleen or lymph node cells, taken before intestinal transplant. The V gene is TRBV5-6, the J gene TRBJ2-7, with 9 bases fitting TRBD1. The source of this sequence is a human donor who received an intestinal transplant. CDR3 sequence: CASSQLGTGSIFSYEQYF. The CDR3 DNA is TGTGCCAGCAGTCAGTTGGGGACAGGGTCCATCTTCTCCTACGAGCAGTACTTC.